The 27 T cell receptor beta chains reported below all come from one sample, sequenced in a study of shared clonotypes between healthy human individuals. Sequencing was performed with immunoSEQ multiplex PCR; in TCRdb, only in-frame clones are kept and a portion is missing. The sample records about 680,000 clones, 92% being singletons. Only CD45RO-negative cells positively selected for CCR7 counted as naive CD8 cells, so terminally differentiated effector memory CD45RA+ cells were excluded. Sequencing was done on a sample of naive CD8+ T cells sorted from blood. All receptors derive from a man aged 30 to 39 in good health.

V is TRBV7-9 and J is TRBJ2-7, with D possibly being TRBD1 (5 bases). This CDR3 has 14 amino acids. Looked up from germline, CDR1 is SEHNR and CDR2 is FQNEAQ (reference sequence). Deletions cut 6 bases from V and 3 bases from J, with 15 bases between. This chain's CDR3 is CASSSPRDRYEQYF. The CDR3 bases are TGTGCCAGCAGTTCGCCCAGGGATCGCTACGAGCAGTACTTC.

This clone was recorded only once. The identical CDR3 is also encoded by other nucleotide sequences in the sample. This chain uses TRBV6-5 with TRBJ1-1; D might be TRBD1 (6 bases). Germline CDR1 and CDR2: MNHEY and SVGAGI. The CDR3 loop spans 14 amino acids. V lost 2 bases and J lost 2, with 9 bases in between. Here the CDR3 reads CASSYSRGNTEAFF. The CDR3 nucleotides are TGTGCCAGCAGTTACAGCAGGGGCAACACTGAAGCTTTCTTT.

Only a few counts were recorded for this clone. Other DNA sequences in this sample translate to the same CDR3. This chain links TRBV11-2 with TRBJ2-7; D not resolved. V lost 2 bases and J lost 1, with 3 bases in between. The CDR3 spans 12 residues. Germline assignment: CDR1 SGHAT and CDR2 FQNNGV. CDR3 bases: TGTGCCAGCAGCTTAAGGTCCTACGAGCAGTACTTC. It encodes CASSLRSYEQYF.

This clone has only one observation. V is TRBV7-3 and J is TRBJ2-6, with D unclear. The CDR3 is 14 residues long. The germline V and J ends were trimmed by 5 bases and 1 base, with 6 bases remaining between them. CDR1 and CDR2 (germline): SGHTA, FQGTGA. The CDR3 loop is CASSDSSGANVLTF. The CDR3 nucleotides read TGTGCCAGCAGCGACTCATCTGGGGCCAACGTCCTGACTTTC.

Written as DNA, the CDR3 is TGTGCCACTCTCCCCCTCTCTGGGGCCAACGTCCTGACTTTC. It yields the protein CATLPLSGANVLTF. This sequence joins TRBV27 and TRBJ2-6; D unresolved. Germline V lookup: CDR1 MNHEY, CDR2 SMNVEV (reference sequence). Trimming shortened V by 10 bases and J by 0 bases, and 10 bases separated the two germline ends. The CDR3 runs to 14 residues.

V gene TRBV13 combines with J gene TRBJ2-7; D remains unclear. The germline V gene has CDR1 PRHDT and CDR2 FYEKMQ (reference sequence). The CDR3 consists of 13 residues. The germline V and J ends were trimmed by 3 bases and 6 bases, with 12 bases remaining between them. CDR3 nucleotides: TGTGCCAGCAGCTTGATTCGGAGCCTCGAGCAGTACTTC. It encodes CASSLIRSLEQYF.

J is TRBJ2-7 and V is TRBV27, with 7 nucleotides matching TRBD1. The germline CDR1 and CDR2 sequences are MNHEY and SMNVEV (reference sequence). V lost 2 bases to trimming and J lost 0 bases; unmatched junction nucleotides: 4. The CDR3 has 15 residues. This CDR3 reads CASSLPGQPSYEQYF. CDR3 sequence (DNA): TGTGCCAGCAGTTTACCGGGACAGCCCTCCTACGAGCAGTACTTC.

V is TRBV15 and J is TRBJ2-7; the match to TRBD2 covers 7 bases. Germline V CDR1 and CDR2: LNHNV, YYDKDF (reference sequence). The V and J ends lost 1 base and 2 bases, in that order; junction bases with no gene match: 5. This CDR3 region has 15 residues. The CDR3 is CATSRGTSAPYEQYF. DNA of the CDR3: TGTGCCACCAGCAGAGGTACTAGCGCACCCTACGAGCAGTACTTC.

The chain recombines TRBV7-8 with TRBJ2-5, with TRBD2 matching over 8 bases. The CDR3 sequence is 16 residues long. Germline CDR1 reads SGHVS; CDR2 reads FQNEAQ. Losses at the gene ends were 5 bases for V and 1 base for J; bases not matched to a gene: 9. The CDR3 here is CASSAKLLAAQETQYF. DNA of the CDR3: TGTGCCAGCAGCGCAAAGCTACTAGCGGCCCAAGAGACCCAGTACTTC.

This clone occurred once. The gene calls are TRBV18 and TRBJ2-3, with D possibly called TRBD1 or TRBD2 (5 bases each). The CDR3 is 15 residues long. From germline, CDR1 is KGHSH and CDR2 LQKENI. Trimming removed 3 bases from V and 6 bases from J, with 16 bases in between. CDR3 sequence reads: CASSPGVQYVDTQYF. CDR3 sequence (DNA): TGTGCCAGCTCACCGGGGGTCCAGTACGTTGATACGCAGTATTTT.

In DNA, the CDR3 is TGCGCCAGCAGCTTGGAGGGTTCCAGTTACTACACCTTC. Translating gives CASSLEGSSYYTF. The rearrangement links TRBV5-1 to TRBJ1-2, with D hard to call. The V end lost 0 bases, the J end lost 10 bases, and 13 bases lay between the germline ends. CDR1 and CDR2 (germline): SGHRS, YFSETQ. The CDR3 consists of 13 residues.

CDR3 in amino acids: CASSQSTSGSTYEQYF. The CDR3 DNA follows: TGTGCCAGCAGCCAATCCACTAGCGGGAGTACCTACGAGCAGTACTTC. The chain couples TRBV14 to TRBJ2-7, with 11 positions matching TRBD2. This CDR3 region has 16 residues. CDR1 is SGHDN and CDR2 is FVKESK in the germline V gene. V shed 2 bases, J shed 2 bases, and the junction held 5 bases outside the gene matches. Based on the CDR3 plus reference TRBV14 and TRBJ2-7, the full variable domain is EAGVTQFPSHSVIEKGQTVTLRCDPISGHDNLYWYRRVMGKEIKFLLHFVKESKQDESGMPNNRFLAERTGGTYSTLKVQPAELEDSGVYFCASSQSTSGSTYEQYFGPGTRLTVT.

This clone was seen a handful of times. This chain connects TRBV7-8 to TRBJ2-5, with 8 nucleotides matching TRBD2. Germline V CDR1 and CDR2: SGHVS, FQNEAQ. The CDR3 spans 16 residues. The junction had 9 bases not matched to a gene; V was cut back by 1 base and J by 5 bases. DNA of the CDR3: TGTGCCAGCAGCTTAGAACGGCGGGAGGTGTCCGAGACCCAGTACTTC. Amino acids: CASSLERREVSETQYF.

This chain links TRBV4-1 with TRBJ1-1; TRBD1 might be the D (5 bases). The CDR3 loop spans 15 amino acids. Trimming removed 2 bases at V and 1 base at J, with 11 bases between. CDR1 and CDR2 (germline): MGHRA, YSYEKL. The CDR3 is CASSQRGTSNTEAFF. In DNA, the CDR3 is TGCGCCAGCAGCCAAAGAGGGACGTCGAACACTGAAGCTTTCTTT.

This sequence joins TRBV28 and TRBJ1-5, with unresolved D. V lost 2 bases, J lost 2 bases, and 13 bases lay in between. The CDR3 has 16 residues. Germline V CDR1 and CDR2: MDHEN, SYDVKM. The CDR3 DNA sequence: TGTGCCAGCAGTTTACTCGGAGAGGTGGGCAATCAGCCCCAGCATTTT. It codes for CASSLLGEVGNQPQHF.

A single count supports this clone. This sample includes further DNA sequences coding for the same CDR3. The gene calls are TRBV5-6 and TRBJ2-7, with 10 bases aligning to TRBD2. V gave up 4 bases and J gave up 3 bases; unmatched junction bases: 1. This CDR3 contains 13 residues. The germline gives CDR1 SGHDT, CDR2 YYEEEE. DNA for the CDR3: TGTGCCAGCAGCCCTAGCGGGAGCTACGAGCAGTACTTC. Protein sequence: CASSPSGSYEQYF.

The chain has TRBV7-9 and TRBJ2-1, with 7 bases lining up with TRBD1. J gave up 0 bases and V 3 bases, and 8 bases lay outside the gene matches. The germline gives CDR1 SEHNR, CDR2 FQNEAQ (reference sequence). The CDR3 covers 17 residues. Here the CDR3 reads CASSFPGTESSYNEQFF. The CDR3 coding sequence is TGTGCCAGCAGCTTCCCCGGGACAGAGAGCTCCTACAATGAGCAGTTCTTC.

The rearrangement uses TRBV7-9 and TRBJ2-5; 10 bases align to TRBD2. The CDR3 contains 15 residues. V was clipped by 5 bases and J by 1 base; unmatched bases: 4. CDR1 and CDR2 from the germline V gene are SEHNR and FQNEAQ (reference sequence). The CDR3 DNA reads TGTGCCAGCAGCCGACTAGCGGGCCTCCAAGAGACCCAGTACTTC. Translating it yields CASSRLAGLQETQYF.

V gene TRBV19 combines with J gene TRBJ1-4; no clear D gene. The CDR3 loop spans 16 amino acids. In germline, CDR1 is LNHDA, CDR2 SQIVND (reference sequence). V was pared by 7 bases and J by 3 bases, with 18 bases between. The CDR3 DNA is TGTGCCAGTAACGACGCGTTCGGGGAGTCTAATGAAAAACTGTTTTTT. It encodes CASNDAFGESNEKLFF.

The count of this clone is one. The rearrangement joins TRBV7-9 to TRBJ1-2; the D is unclear. Germline-derived CDR1 and CDR2 are SEHNR and FQNEAQ (reference sequence). This CDR3 region has 14 residues. V lost 6 bases and J 0 bases, leaving 11 bases between the germline ends. CDR3 DNA: TGTGCCAGCAGTCCTGGTGGGACTAACTATGGCTACACCTTC. It translates to CASSPGGTNYGYTF.

With regard to this clone: This specimen includes other DNA sequences encoding the same CDR3. For the CDR3, the DNA is TGTGCCACCAGCAGAGATAGGGCGGGGGCCTACGAGCAGTACTTC. It is translated as CATSRDRAGAYEQYF. The chain uses TRBV15 and TRBJ2-7; 7 nucleotides match TRBD2. V lost 0 bases and J lost 2; bases outside the gene matches: 4. Germline loops: CDR1 LNHNV, CDR2 YYDKDF (reference sequence). This CDR3 region has 15 residues.

The chain couples TRBV29-1 to TRBJ2-2, with a tentative D call TRBD2 (5 bases). The CDR3 is 12 amino acids. Looked up from germline, CDR1 is SQVTM and CDR2 is ANQGSEA. V dropped 4 bases and J dropped 6 bases, with 9 bases sitting between them. The CDR3 is CSVVGSPGELFF. The CDR3 coding sequence is TGCAGCGTTGTAGGGAGTCCCGGGGAGCTGTTTTTT.

This clone was observed once. The chain uses TRBV27 and TRBJ2-7, with TRBD2 matching 8 bases. This CDR3 is built from 15 residues. V lost 6 bases to trimming and J lost 2 bases; unmatched junction nucleotides: 9. In germline, CDR1 is MNHEY, CDR2 SMNVEV (reference sequence). The CDR3 protein is CASSPPSGPTYEQYF. The CDR3 coding sequence is TGTGCCAGCAGCCCCCCTAGCGGGCCTACCTACGAGCAGTACTTC.

The rearrangement links TRBV11-1 to TRBJ2-7; D uncertain. The V gene lost 5 bases and the J gene lost 4 bases, with 12 bases spanning the gap. Germline V gene sequence: CDR1 SGHAT, CDR2 FQDESV (reference sequence). The CDR3 is 13 residues long. CDR3 region: CASSPADRYEQYF. The CDR3 DNA follows: TGTGCCAGCAGCCCAGCCGACCGTTACGAGCAGTACTTC.

The rearrangement links TRBV11-2 to TRBJ2-1; D is unclear. Germline V gene lookup returns CDR1 SGHAT and CDR2 FQNNGV. V lost 0 bases to trimming and J lost 8 bases, with 26 bases between them. The CDR3 runs 19 residues. Here the CDR3 DNA reads TGTGCCAGCAGCTTAGATGAGTTTATTCCCCAAGATAATGTCCATGAGCAGTTCTTC. This translates into CASSLDEFIPQDNVHEQFF.

V gene TRBV19 combines with J gene TRBJ2-7, with D perhaps TRBD2 (5 bases). Germline assignment: CDR1 LNHDA and CDR2 SQIVND (reference sequence). The CDR3 spans 13 residues. V was cut by 5 bases and J by 4 bases, with 12 bases left in between. The CDR3 sequence is CASSAGKSYEQYF. The CDR3 coding sequence is TGTGCCAGTAGTGCCGGGAAGTCTTACGAGCAGTACTTC.

The rearrangement joins TRBV29-1 to TRBJ1-1, with D unresolved. CDR1 is SQVTM, CDR2 ANQGSEA, per germline. The V end was cut by 4 bases, the J end by 7 bases, with 16 bases between. This CDR3 region has 13 residues. The CDR3 nucleotides read TGCAGCGTTGTCCCCCCCATCACTAATGAAGCTTTCTTT. Amino acid sequence: CSVVPPITNEAFF.